The next 16 T cell receptor beta chains were all read from a single sample in a study of response to subunit inactivated influenza vaccine. TCRdb re-called the RT-PCR reads with MiXCR, one entry per CDR3 protein. Of 530,000 or so distinct CDR3 sequences listed, 12% are singletons. The sequenced sample was PBMCs from blood, obtained on the day of vaccination. The receptors derive from a man aged 45-60 years who received an inactivated influenza vaccine.

This clonotype was observed a handful of times. This sequence joins TRBV6-1 and TRBJ2-7; a possible D gene is TRBD1 (6 bases). Germline V CDR1 and CDR2: MNHNS, SASEGT. V was trimmed by 6 bases and J by 2 bases, leaving 11 bases between them. The CDR3 loop spans 13 amino acids. The chain's CDR3 is CASRTGLAYEQYF. In nucleotides, the CDR3 is TGTGCCAGCAGGACAGGACTCGCCTACGAGCAGTACTTC.

This clonotype was seen only a few times. The rearrangement joins TRBV12-3 or TRBV12-4 to TRBJ2-2; TRBD2 matches 8 bases. The CDR3 is made up of 18 amino acids. With V trimmed by 5 bases and J by 5 bases, 16 bases remained unmatched. CDR3 amino acids: CASSTPTSGTRSTGELFF. CDR3 DNA sequence: TGTGCCAGCAGTACGCCAACGTCCGGGACTAGAAGTACCGGGGAGCTGTTTTTT.

This clonotype has a count of ten or more. This chain links TRBV28 with TRBJ2-2, with D possibly TRBD2 on 5 matching bases. The germline V gene encodes CDR1 MDHEN and CDR2 SYDVKM. This CDR3 has 15 residues. Trimming cost V 6 bases and J 0 bases, with 11 bases left between them. DNA of the CDR3: TGTGCCAGCAGCTTTACTAGGACGAACACCGGGGAGCTGTTTTTT. Its translation is CASSFTRTNTGELFF.

This clonotype was detected only a few times. The chain uses TRBV4-1 and TRBJ2-7; D not resolved. CDR1 and CDR2 from the germline V gene are MGHRA and YSYEKL. The length of the CDR3 is 15 residues. The germline V and J ends were trimmed by 0 bases and 0 bases, with 9 bases remaining between them. CDR3 sequence: CASSQDPLSSYEQYF. The CDR3 DNA is TGCGCCAGCAGCCAAGATCCCTTGAGCTCCTACGAGCAGTACTTC.

V usage is TRBV27 and J usage is TRBJ2-7; TRBD1 agrees at 8 bases. J gave up 1 base and V 5 bases, and 4 bases lay outside the gene matches. Germline V gene data show CDR1 as MNHEY and CDR2 as SMNVEV (reference sequence). CDR3 length: 14 amino acids. The CDR3 sequence: CASSRRQGSYEQYF. In DNA form, the CDR3 reads TGTGCCAGCAGTAGGCGACAGGGGTCCTACGAGCAGTACTTC.

V is TRBV5-1 and J is TRBJ2-3, with a weak D call TRBD2 (5 bases). The germline V gene has CDR1 SGHRS and CDR2 YFSETQ. The V end lost 6 bases, the J end lost 6 bases, and 17 bases lay between the germline ends. CDR3 length: 14 amino acids. The DNA of the CDR3 is TGCGCCAGCACGGAGGCTCCCGGGCGGGATACGCAGTATTTT. It encodes CASTEAPGRDTQYF.

The chain is built from TRBV15 and TRBJ2-5; possible D gene TRBD1, 6 bases. The ends were cut back, 0 bases at V and 4 bases at J, with 9 bases in the middle. There are 14 residues in the CDR3. CDR1 is LNHNV and CDR2 is YYDKDF in the germline V gene (reference sequence). CDR3 sequence (DNA): TGTGCCACCAGCAGAGAACAGGGTGGAGAGACCCAGTACTTC. Translated: CATSREQGGETQYF.

This clonotype was seen more than once but under ten times. The chain couples TRBV6-5 to TRBJ2-1; TRBD2 agrees at 8 bases. V shed 1 base and J 6 bases; nucleotides not matched to a gene: 11. Per the germline V gene, CDR1 is MNHEY and CDR2 is SVGAGI. The CDR3 covers 17 residues. CDR3 amino acids: CASSYLRAGAPSNEQFF. The CDR3 DNA reads TGTGCCAGCAGTTACTTGCGAGCGGGAGCCCCAAGCAATGAGCAGTTCTTC.

This clonotype showed up just a few times. J is TRBJ2-7 and V is TRBV12-3 or TRBV12-4; no clear D gene. This CDR3 is built from 11 residues. V was trimmed by 5 bases and J by 6 bases, leaving 8 bases between them. The CDR3 loop reads CASSGSREQYF. CDR3 DNA: TGTGCCAGCAGTGGGTCGCGCGAGCAGTACTTC.

This clonotype showed up many times. This chain connects TRBV6-2 or TRBV6-3 to TRBJ2-2; D gene ambiguous. Germline lookup yields CDR1 MNHEY and CDR2 SVGEGT. The CDR3 has 14 residues. The V end lost 4 bases, the J end lost 2 bases, and 8 bases lay between the germline ends. Here the CDR3 reads CASSLLENTGELFF. The CDR3 nucleotides are TGTGCCAGCAGTTTGTTAGAAAACACCGGGGAGCTGTTTTTT.

The rearrangement uses TRBV4-3 and TRBJ1-2; no clear D. The germline CDR1 and CDR2 sequences are LGHNA and YSLEER. The CDR3 has 13 amino acids. The V end was cut by 1 base, the J end by 6 bases, with 9 bases between. The CDR3 loop is CASSQGDTDGYTF. CDR3 sequence (DNA): TGCGCCAGCAGCCAAGGCGACACGGATGGCTACACCTTC.

This clonotype was seen a handful of times. The rearrangement uses TRBV5-1 and TRBJ2-2, with D possibly TRBD1 on 5 matching bases. Germline V gene lookup returns CDR1 SGHRS and CDR2 YFSETQ. The CDR3 has 15 amino acids. Trimming took off 4 bases at V and 6 bases at J, with 16 bases between the two ends. This chain's CDR3 is CASSIGVTVAGELFF. In nucleotides, the CDR3 is TGCGCCAGCAGCATAGGGGTTACGGTGGCCGGGGAGCTGTTTTTT.

This clonotype was counted ten times or more. The genes are TRBV4-3 and TRBJ2-2; D call uncertain. This CDR3 has 15 residues. Trimming left V 4 bases short and J 4 bases short, with 13 bases between. Germline loops: CDR1 LGHNA, CDR2 YSLEER. CDR3 DNA sequence: TGCGCCAGCAGCCCAGACGTGGCGGCCACCGGGGAGCTGTTTTTT. Translated: CASSPDVAATGELFF.

This clonotype was seen many times. The chain is built from TRBV10-1 and TRBJ1-5, with D perhaps matching TRBD1 (6 bases). The CDR3 runs to 12 residues. With 8 bases removed from V and 4 bases from J, the gap between germline ends came to 9 bases. The germline V gene encodes CDR1 WNHNN and CDR2 SYGVQD (reference sequence). CDR3 sequence reads: CASGQGNQPQHF. The CDR3 DNA reads TGCGCCAGCGGCCAGGGGAATCAGCCCCAGCATTTT.

This clonotype was detected many times. The chain has TRBV5-1 and TRBJ2-2; D is perhaps TRBD1 (6 bases). The length of the CDR3 is 14 residues. The V and J ends lost 6 bases and 0 bases respectively, with 9 bases between them. Looked up from germline, CDR1 is SGHRS and CDR2 is YFSETQ. The CDR3 sequence is CASTGTTNTGELFF. For the CDR3, the DNA is TGCGCCAGCACCGGGACAACGAACACCGGGGAGCTGTTTTTT.

V and J are TRBV20-1 and TRBJ2-5; D could derive from TRBD1 or TRBD2 (6 bases each). V lost 7 bases, J lost 2 bases, and 20 bases lay in between. The CDR3 has 15 amino acids. Germline CDR1 reads DFQATT; CDR2 reads SNEGSKA (reference sequence). Here the CDR3 reads CSGAGARGTQETQYF. The CDR3 DNA reads as TGCAGTGGTGCAGGGGCTCGCGGGACTCAAGAGACCCAGTACTTC.